One sample yielded the 32 T cell receptor beta chains listed below, sequenced in a study of CD8 T cells in ankylosing spondylitis. MiXCR, run by TCRdb on the 5' RACE reads, gives a single entry per CDR3 protein. Of 150,000 to 200,000 distinct CDR3 sequences listed, approximately 9.9% are singletons. The sample comprised blood, either unsorted or a sorted T cell fraction (not recorded which). All receptors derive from a female donor with ankylosing spondylitis or in good health (not recorded which).

The sample holds a few counts of this clonotype. This chain joins TRBV15 and TRBJ2-4; possible D gene TRBD1, 5 bases. The length of the CDR3 is 13 residues. CDR1 LNHNV and CDR2 YYDKDF come from the germline V gene (reference sequence). V was trimmed by 6 bases and J by 8 bases, leaving 14 bases between them. The CDR3 nucleotides are TGTGCCACCAGGATCTCAGGGAAGGACATTCAGTACTTC. Its translation: CATRISGKDIQYF.

This clonotype was seen a handful of times. The chain combines TRBV4-3 with TRBJ2-7; TRBD2 matches 12 bases. The germline V gene encodes CDR1 LGHNA and CDR2 YSLEER. J gave up 6 bases and V 0 bases, and 15 bases lay outside the gene matches. The CDR3 spans 19 residues. The CDR3 protein is CASSQDFASGRGEVGEQYF. CDR3 nucleotide sequence: TGCGCCAGCAGCCAAGATTTCGCTAGCGGGAGGGGTGAGGTAGGCGAGCAGTACTTC.

The V gene is TRBV12-3 or TRBV12-4, the J gene TRBJ2-3; the D call may be TRBD1 or TRBD2 (5 bases each). The ends were cut back, 1 base at V and 0 bases at J, with 11 bases in the middle. The CDR3 loop spans 16 amino acids. The DNA for the CDR3 is TGTGCCAGCAGTTTAGGGGGGATCAGTAGCACAGATACGCAGTATTTT. It is translated as CASSLGGISSTDTQYF.

J is TRBJ2-1 and V is TRBV27; the match to TRBD2 covers 12 bases. In germline, CDR1 is MNHEY, CDR2 SMNVEV (reference sequence). The CDR3 length is 13 residues. With 10 bases clipped from V and 7 bases from J, the junction kept 5 bases outside the gene matches. In DNA form, the CDR3 reads TGTGCCACCGGACTAGCGGGGTTAAATGAGCAGTTCTTC. It encodes CATGLAGLNEQFF.

The chain employs TRBV7-2 and TRBJ2-5; D is unclear. Trimming stripped 2 bases from V and 1 base from J, with 17 bases between. Germline CDR1 reads SGHTA; CDR2 reads FQGNSA. This CDR3 spans 17 amino acids. Written as DNA, the CDR3 is TGTGCCAGCAGCTTAAGTATCGGGTTTGTAGCCCAAGAGACCCAGTACTTC. Amino acid sequence: CASSLSIGFVAQETQYF.

This clonotype was found many times. J is TRBJ2-4 and V is TRBV29-1; D perhaps matches TRBD1 (6 bases). The V and J ends lost 8 bases and 1 base respectively, with 15 bases between them. Looked up from germline, CDR1 is SQVTM and CDR2 is ANQGSEA. The CDR3 spans 14 residues. The CDR3 is CSSYREWAKNIQYF. The DNA for the CDR3 is TGCAGCTCTTACAGGGAGTGGGCCAAAAACATTCAGTACTTC.

This clonotype was recorded at least ten times. This rearrangement joins TRBV24-1 to TRBJ1-1; D not certain. The CDR3 totals 13 residues. Germline CDR1 and CDR2: KGHDR and SFDVKD. The germline V and J ends were trimmed by 1 base and 7 bases, with 9 bases remaining between them. The CDR3 region is CATSDLSQDEAFF. The CDR3 DNA is TGTGCCACCAGTGATTTATCCCAGGATGAAGCTTTCTTT.

This clonotype was counted only a few times. The chain links TRBV12-3 or TRBV12-4 to TRBJ2-1, with a weak D call TRBD1 (6 bases). Between the trimmed V and J ends, which lost 6 bases and 5 bases, there was a span of 20 bases. CDR3 length: 16 amino acids. In DNA, the CDR3 is TGTGCCAGCAGGGGGGCCGGGACCTCGGATAACAATGAGCAGTTCTTC. Protein: CASRGAGTSDNNEQFF.

The rearrangement uses TRBV11-3 and TRBJ2-1; the D call may be TRBD1 or TRBD2 (5 bases each). The germline V and J ends were trimmed by 5 bases and 7 bases, with 15 bases remaining between them. The V gene's germline CDR1 is SGHNT and CDR2 YENEEA. This CDR3 comprises 14 residues. CDR3 sequence reads: CASSTDGTRNEQFF. In DNA form, the CDR3 reads TGTGCCAGCAGCACCGACGGGACCAGAAATGAGCAGTTCTTC.

This rearrangement joins TRBV30 to TRBJ2-1; perhaps TRBD2 as D (6 bases). This CDR3 region has 11 residues. The ends were cut back, 7 bases at V and 8 bases at J, with 12 bases in the middle. Germline assignment: CDR1 GTSNPN and CDR2 SVGIG (reference sequence). As DNA, the CDR3 is TGTGCCTTCGGACTATTCGATGAGCAGTTCTTC. Protein sequence: CAFGLFDEQFF.

Ten or more counts support this clonotype. The chain links TRBV4-3 to TRBJ1-4; D call uncertain. Looked up from germline, CDR1 is LGHNA and CDR2 is YSLEER. The CDR3 is 15 residues long. The ends were cut back, 0 bases at V and 6 bases at J, with 11 bases in the middle. DNA for the CDR3: TGCGCCAGCAGCCAAGATCTTGCCAGTGATGAAAAACTGTTTTTT. It is translated as CASSQDLASDEKLFF.

The chain links TRBV2 to TRBJ2-7, with TRBD2 as a possible D gene (6 bases). Trimming removed 8 bases from V and 5 bases from J, with 22 bases in between. Looked up from germline, CDR1 is SNHLY and CDR2 is FYNNEI. The CDR3 totals 15 residues. CDR3 sequence (DNA): TGTGCCAGCTTGCCCTTCCGGGACTCCCTCGACGAGCAGTACTTC. It codes for CASLPFRDSLDEQYF.

This clonotype was counted at least ten times. This sequence joins TRBV6-1 and TRBJ2-3; TRBD1 matches at 9 bases. V trimming: 8 bases; J trimming: 6 bases; junction bases outside the gene matches: 21. CDR1 is MNHNS, CDR2 SASEGT, per germline. The CDR3 totals 18 residues. The CDR3 region is CASPLWAPWGTGPDTQYF. CDR3 nucleotide sequence: TGTGCCAGCCCACTATGGGCCCCCTGGGGGACAGGGCCCGATACGCAGTATTTT.

This clonotype was recorded many times. The rearrangement links TRBV11-2 to TRBJ2-6, with D hard to call. Trimming took 6 bases from V and 4 from J, leaving 22 bases between them. This CDR3 has 18 residues. The germline CDR1 and CDR2 sequences are SGHAT and FQNNGV. The CDR3 sequence: CASRPERTISLGANVLTF. CDR3 nucleotide sequence: TGTGCCAGCAGACCCGAACGGACGATTTCCTTGGGGGCCAACGTCCTGACTTTC.

The table lists this clonotype with many counts. The CDR3 region has the DNA TGTGCCAGCAGTTCCCCACGGGGTACGCAGTATTTT. Translated: CASSSPRGTQYF. The chain uses TRBV9 and TRBJ2-3; the D gene is possibly TRBD2 (5 bases). Germline V lookup: CDR1 SGDLS, CDR2 YYNGEE. This CDR3 is built from 12 residues. V lost 5 bases, J lost 8 bases, and 12 bases lay in between.

Ten or more counts support this clonotype. This rearrangement joins TRBV6-2 or TRBV6-3 to TRBJ2-5; D unresolved. The germline V gene encodes CDR1 MNHEY and CDR2 SVGEGT. V lost 2 bases and J 5 bases, leaving 6 bases between the germline ends. The CDR3 is made up of 12 amino acids. The DNA for the CDR3 is TGTGCCAGCAGTTACACCGGGGAGACCCAGTACTTC. Translated: CASSYTGETQYF.

This clonotype was seen a few times. This sequence joins TRBV9 and TRBJ2-7; D may be TRBD1 (5 bases). Germline-derived CDR1 and CDR2 are SGDLS and YYNGEE. This CDR3 has 15 residues. The V end was cut by 0 bases, the J end by 5 bases, with 15 bases between. This CDR3 is CASSVEAGWLDEQYF. CDR3 DNA sequence: TGTGCCAGCAGCGTAGAGGCAGGGTGGTTGGACGAGCAGTACTTC. The complete variable domain, with remaining parts taken from reference TRBV9 and TRBJ2-7, reads DSGVTQTPKHLITATGQRVTLRCSPRSGDLSVYWYQQSLDQGLQFLIQYYNGEERAKGNILERFSAQQFPDLHSELNLSSLELGDSALYFCASSVEAGWLDEQYFGPGTRLTVT.

This clonotype was seen a handful of times. The chain couples TRBV5-1 to TRBJ2-1; TRBD1 matches 7 bases. Germline lookup yields CDR1 SGHRS and CDR2 YFSETQ. The V segment lost 7 bases and the J segment 8 bases; nucleotides outside the gene matches: 3. The CDR3 covers 11 residues. The CDR3 here is CASEGGYEQFF. CDR3 DNA: TGCGCCAGCGAAGGGGGCTATGAGCAGTTCTTC.

V is TRBV20-1 and J is TRBJ2-5; maybe TRBD2 (6 bases). Looked up from germline, CDR1 is DFQATT and CDR2 is SNEGSKA (reference sequence). V lost 6 bases and J 3 bases, leaving 17 bases between the germline ends. CDR3 length: 14 amino acids. The CDR3 nucleotides read TGCAGTGCAACGACTAGTTTGGGGGAAGAGACCCAGTACTTC. This encodes CSATTSLGEETQYF.

J is TRBJ2-7 and V is TRBV4-3, with unresolved D. Germline values: CDR1 LGHNA, CDR2 YSLEER. The CDR3 is 14 amino acids. V lost 1 base and J 0 bases, leaving 7 bases between the germline ends. The CDR3 loop is CASSQVSTSYEQYF. The CDR3 DNA reads as TGCGCCAGCAGCCAAGTTTCTACCTCCTACGAGCAGTACTTC.

At least ten counts were recorded for this clonotype. This chain connects TRBV7-9 to TRBJ2-1; D not certain. In germline, CDR1 is SEHNR, CDR2 FQNEAQ (reference sequence). V shed 5 bases and J shed 0 bases, with 11 bases lying between them. This CDR3 has 15 amino acids. The CDR3 DNA reads TGTGCCAGCAGCCCCAGGCTGAGCTCCTACAATGAGCAGTTCTTC. Translated: CASSPRLSSYNEQFF.

At least ten counts were recorded for this clonotype. The chain uses TRBV10-3 and TRBJ2-2; possibly TRBD1 for D (6 bases). Between the trimmed V and J ends, which lost 7 bases and 0 bases, there was a span of 24 bases. In germline, CDR1 is ENHRY, CDR2 SYGVKD. The CDR3 contains 19 residues. CDR3 bases: TGTGCCATCACTCCTTCGGGACAAGGTTCTGGGGCGAACACCGGGGAGCTGTTTTTT. This gives the protein CAITPSGQGSGANTGELFF.

With regard to this clonotype: A read error is possible here, since a much larger clone lies one base away. J is TRBJ1-5 and V is TRBV7-9; no clear D. Trimming shortened V by 1 base and J by 6 bases, and 4 bases separated the two germline ends. The CDR3 is made up of 12 amino acids. Per germline, CDR1 SEHNR and CDR2 FQNEAQ (reference sequence). The CDR3 is CASSLVVQPQHF. CDR3 in DNA: TGTGCCAGCAGCTTAGTGGTTCAGCCCCAGCATTTT.

This clonotype was detected ten times or more. The chain joins TRBV29-1 to TRBJ2-7, with 8 bases aligning to TRBD1. The CDR3 covers 14 residues. Looked up from germline, CDR1 is SQVTM and CDR2 is ANQGSEA. V gave up 4 bases and J gave up 0 bases; unmatched junction bases: 5. CDR3 loop: CSVGWDRSSYEQYF. Written as DNA, the CDR3 is TGCAGCGTTGGCTGGGACAGGTCCTCCTACGAGCAGTACTTC.

This rearrangement joins TRBV9 to TRBJ2-6; D possibly matches TRBD1 or TRBD2 (5 bases each). Germline V gene lookup returns CDR1 SGDLS and CDR2 YYNGEE. Between the trimmed V and J ends, which lost 7 bases and 4 bases, there was a span of 6 bases. The CDR3 is 12 residues long. CDR3 nucleotide sequence: TGTGCCAGCGGGACCGGGGCCAACGTCCTGACTTTC. Its protein product is CASGTGANVLTF.

This clonotype was detected a few times. The rearrangement uses TRBV30 and TRBJ1-2; D is unclear. Germline lookup yields CDR1 GTSNPN and CDR2 SVGIG (reference sequence). The CDR3 spans 11 residues. V shed 0 bases and J shed 8 bases, with 7 bases lying between them. In nucleotides, the CDR3 is TGTGCCTGGAGTGTACCGTCCGGCTACACCTTC. It yields the protein CAWSVPSGYTF. Full variable domain (outside the CDR3, taken from reference TRBV30 and TRBJ1-2): SQTIHQWPATLVQPVGSPLSLECTVEGTSNPNLYWYRQAAGRGLQLLFYSVGIGQISSEVPQNLSASRPQDRQFILSSKKLLLSDSGFYLCAWSVPSGYTFGSGTRLTVV.

This clonotype was seen a few times. The DNA of the CDR3 is TGTGCCAGCAGCCCGGCGGACATGAACACTGAAGCTTTCTTT. This codes for CASSPADMNTEAFF. The V gene is TRBV5-4, the J gene TRBJ1-1, with D possibly matching TRBD1 (5 bases). Germline values: CDR1 SGHNT, CDR2 YYREEE (reference sequence). V was cut by 4 bases and J by 0 bases, with 10 bases left in between. This CDR3 region has 14 residues.

This clonotype has more than one count but fewer than ten. This sequence joins TRBV12-3 or TRBV12-4 and TRBJ1-1; weak D call: TRBD1 (5 bases). The CDR3 is 13 amino acids. V lost 6 bases and J lost 0, with 8 bases in between. The CDR3 nucleotides read TGTGCCAGCAGGAGGGGACTGAACACTGAAGCTTTCTTT. Its protein product is CASRRGLNTEAFF.

The J gene is TRBJ1-1, the V gene TRBV20-1; D possibly corresponds to TRBD1 (5 bases). Trimming cost V 6 bases and J 0 bases, with 11 bases left between them. CDR1 is DFQATT and CDR2 is SNEGSKA in the germline V gene (reference sequence). CDR3 length: 13 residues. The CDR3 DNA reads as TGCAGTGCCCCCGGGGGGGTGAACACTGAAGCTTTCTTT. Translating it yields CSAPGGVNTEAFF.

This clonotype was recorded a few times. V usage is TRBV4-3 and J usage is TRBJ2-1, with 8 bases that match TRBD2. From germline, CDR1 is LGHNA and CDR2 YSLEER. This CDR3 has 16 amino acids. Germline trimming cut 1 base from V and 7 bases from J; bases unmatched to any gene: 9. CDR3 nucleotides: TGCGCCAGCAGCCAAGGCTACGGGAGGGCGCAAAATGAGCAGTTCTTC. Its translation is CASSQGYGRAQNEQFF.

This clonotype was detected only a few times. V and J are TRBV24-1 and TRBJ2-7; 8 nucleotides agree with TRBD1. Unmatched junction bases numbered 6, after V lost 12 bases and J lost 6 bases. The CDR3 totals 11 residues. CDR1 is KGHDR, CDR2 SFDVKD, per germline. CDR3 protein: CAVGQGGEQYF. The CDR3 DNA reads TGTGCCGTTGGACAGGGAGGCGAGCAGTACTTC.

This clonotype was picked up a small number of times. The chain uses TRBV20-1 and TRBJ1-3; 7 bases are a match to TRBD1. This CDR3 has 14 residues. Trimming removed 4 bases from V and 8 bases from J; junction bases left unmatched: 11. Germline CDR1 reads DFQATT; CDR2 reads SNEGSKA (reference sequence). DNA for the CDR3: TGCAGTGCTAACGGACAGGCCACGGGGGACACCATATATTTT. Amino acids: CSANGQATGDTIYF.